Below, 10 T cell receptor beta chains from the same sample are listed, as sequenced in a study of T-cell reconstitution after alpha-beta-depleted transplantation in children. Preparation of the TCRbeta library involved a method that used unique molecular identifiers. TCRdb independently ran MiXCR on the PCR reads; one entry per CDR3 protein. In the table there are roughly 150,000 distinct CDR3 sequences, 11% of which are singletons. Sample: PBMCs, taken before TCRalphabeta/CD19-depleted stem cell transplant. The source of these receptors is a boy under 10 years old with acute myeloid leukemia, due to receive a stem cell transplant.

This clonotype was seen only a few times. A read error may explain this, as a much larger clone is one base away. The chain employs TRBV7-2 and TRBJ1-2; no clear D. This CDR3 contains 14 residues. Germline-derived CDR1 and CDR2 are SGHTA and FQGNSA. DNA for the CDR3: TGTGCCAGCAGCCTTACAGCGGCTAACTATGGCGACACCTTC. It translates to CASSLTAANYGDTF. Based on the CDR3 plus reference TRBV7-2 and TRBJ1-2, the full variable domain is GAGVSQSPSNKVTEKGKDVELRCDPISGHTALYWYRQSLGQGLEFLIYFQGNSAPDKSGLPSDRFSAERTGGSVSTLTIQRTQQEDSAVYLCASSLTAANYGDTFGSGTRLTVV.

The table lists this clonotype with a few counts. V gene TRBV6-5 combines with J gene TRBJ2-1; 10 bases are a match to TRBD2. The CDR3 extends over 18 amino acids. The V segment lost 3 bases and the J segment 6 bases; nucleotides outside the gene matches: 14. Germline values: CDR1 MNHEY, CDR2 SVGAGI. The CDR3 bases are TGTGCCAGCAGTTATTCGCCCCTAGCGGGAGTTCAATTCAATGAGCAGTTCTTC. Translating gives CASSYSPLAGVQFNEQFF.

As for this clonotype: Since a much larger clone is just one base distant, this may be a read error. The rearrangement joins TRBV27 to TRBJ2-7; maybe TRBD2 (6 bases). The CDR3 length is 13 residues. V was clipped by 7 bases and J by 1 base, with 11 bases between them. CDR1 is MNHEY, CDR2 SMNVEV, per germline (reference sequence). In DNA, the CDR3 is TGTGCCAGCAAAGCCGGAGGGTCCTACGAGCAGTACTTC. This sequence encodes CASKAGGSYEQYF.

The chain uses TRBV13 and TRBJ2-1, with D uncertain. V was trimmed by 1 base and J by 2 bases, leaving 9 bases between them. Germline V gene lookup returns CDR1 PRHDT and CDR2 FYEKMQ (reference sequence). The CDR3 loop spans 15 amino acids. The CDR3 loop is CASSLVEATYNEQFF. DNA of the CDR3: TGTGCCAGCAGCTTAGTCGAGGCTACCTACAATGAGCAGTTCTTC.

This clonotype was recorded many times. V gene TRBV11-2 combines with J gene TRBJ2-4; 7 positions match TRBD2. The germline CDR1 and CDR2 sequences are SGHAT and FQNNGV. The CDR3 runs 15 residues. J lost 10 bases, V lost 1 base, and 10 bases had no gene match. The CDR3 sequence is CASSLGGTIGTIQYF. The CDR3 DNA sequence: TGTGCCAGCAGCTTAGGGGGGACTATAGGGACGATTCAGTACTTC.

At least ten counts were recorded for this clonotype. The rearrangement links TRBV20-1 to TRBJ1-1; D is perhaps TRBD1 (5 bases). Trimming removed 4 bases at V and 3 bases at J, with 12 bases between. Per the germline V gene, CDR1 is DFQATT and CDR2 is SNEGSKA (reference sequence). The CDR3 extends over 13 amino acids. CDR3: CSAKRTSDTEAFF. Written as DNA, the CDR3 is TGCAGTGCTAAGAGGACATCCGACACTGAAGCTTTCTTT.

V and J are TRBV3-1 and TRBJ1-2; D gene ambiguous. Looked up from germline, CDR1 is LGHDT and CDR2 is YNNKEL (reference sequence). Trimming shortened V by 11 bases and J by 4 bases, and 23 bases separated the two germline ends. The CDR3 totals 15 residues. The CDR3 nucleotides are TGTGCCTCCTGCCACCAGAATTCACTGATCTATGGCTACACCTTC. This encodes CASCHQNSLIYGYTF.

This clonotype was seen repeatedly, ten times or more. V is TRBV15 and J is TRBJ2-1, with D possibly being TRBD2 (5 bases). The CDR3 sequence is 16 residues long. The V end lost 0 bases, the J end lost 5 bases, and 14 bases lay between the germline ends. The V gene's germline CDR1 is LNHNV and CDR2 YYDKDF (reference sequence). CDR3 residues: CATSRDRGRGDNEQFF. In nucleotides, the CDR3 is TGTGCCACCAGCAGAGATCGAGGGAGAGGTGACAATGAGCAGTTCTTC.

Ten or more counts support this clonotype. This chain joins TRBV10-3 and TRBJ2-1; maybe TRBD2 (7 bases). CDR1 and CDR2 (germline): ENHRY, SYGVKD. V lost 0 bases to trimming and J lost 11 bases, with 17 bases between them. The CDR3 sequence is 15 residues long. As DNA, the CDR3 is TGTGCCATCAGTGAGTCGTCGGGGGGCCAAGGAAAGCAGTTCTTC. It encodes CAISESSGGQGKQFF.

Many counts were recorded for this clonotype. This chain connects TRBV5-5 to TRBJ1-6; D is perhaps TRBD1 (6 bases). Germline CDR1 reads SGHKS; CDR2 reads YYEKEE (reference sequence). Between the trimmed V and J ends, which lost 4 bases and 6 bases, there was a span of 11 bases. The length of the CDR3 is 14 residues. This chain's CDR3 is CASSPTGLNSPLHF. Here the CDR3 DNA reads TGTGCCAGCAGCCCGACAGGACTTAATTCACCCCTCCACTTT.